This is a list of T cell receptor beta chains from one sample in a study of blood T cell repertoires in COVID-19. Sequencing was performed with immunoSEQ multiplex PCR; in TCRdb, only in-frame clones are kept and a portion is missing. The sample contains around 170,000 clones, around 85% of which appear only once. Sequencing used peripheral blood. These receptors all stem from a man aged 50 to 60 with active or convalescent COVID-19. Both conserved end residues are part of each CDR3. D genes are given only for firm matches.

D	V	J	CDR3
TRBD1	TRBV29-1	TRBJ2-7	CSVDGTDYEQYF
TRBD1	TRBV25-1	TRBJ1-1	CASSERGQGNTEAFF
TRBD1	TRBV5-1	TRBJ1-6	CASSLDGTANSPLHF
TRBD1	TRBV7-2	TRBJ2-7	CASSRDRNYEQYF
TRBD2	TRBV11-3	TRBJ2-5	CASSLGGSGSKETQYF
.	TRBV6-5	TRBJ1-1	CASIRTQGLHTEAFF
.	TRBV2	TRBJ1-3	CASRRGLMTDTIYF
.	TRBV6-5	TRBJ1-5	CASRSLGGNQPQHF
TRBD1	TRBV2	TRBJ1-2	CASLQGQANYGYTF
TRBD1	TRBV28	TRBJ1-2	CASSSGTGNGYTF
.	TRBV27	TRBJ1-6	CASRTGLPNSPLHF
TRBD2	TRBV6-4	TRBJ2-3	CASSGDGRAPRDTQYF
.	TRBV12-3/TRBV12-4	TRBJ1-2	CASSYRGGGYTF
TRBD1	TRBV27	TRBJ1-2	CASRDRTGTTNYGYTF
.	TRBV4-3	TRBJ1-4	CASSQEGGGGGVTNEKLFF
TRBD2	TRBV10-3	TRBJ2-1	CAISESIGRGTSGGTYNEQFF
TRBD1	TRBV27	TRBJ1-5	CASSSRDRGNQPQHF